A single TCR beta chain is shown here with its context. It may be a read error: a sequence one base away is much more abundant. This sample is part of a study of tumor and adjacent non-tumor tissue in lung cancer. Trimming cost V 7 bases and J 4 bases, with 10 bases left between them. CDR3 length: 11 residues. Germline CDR1 GTSNPN, CDR2 SVGIG (reference sequence). No cell sorting was done before RNA was extracted from the tissue. More than 3 cm separated this lung sample from the edge of the tumor. A modified ARM-PCR protocol with three rounds of nested PCR amplified TCRbeta. TCRdb independently ran MiXCR on the multiplex PCR reads; one entry per CDR3 protein. The sample includes approximately 79,000 distinct CDR3 sequences, approximately 82% of them seen just once.

What was sequenced was distant non-tumor lung tissue. The J gene is TRBJ1-1, the V gene TRBV30; D ambiguous. This clonotype originated in a man between 65 and 85 years old with non-small cell lung cancer. CDR3 DNA sequence: TGTGCCTCCCGGCTTAGCACTGAAGCTTTCTTT. Translating gives CASRLSTEAFF.